This T cell receptor (beta chain) was captured by sequencing in a study of cytomegalovirus exposure and HLA in healthy donors. PCR used 60 Vbeta primers and 13 Jbeta primers. Original handling: Among the unique TCR beta chains that a later analysis counted, 75 million to 85 million in all, roughly 11 million were shared. The data were produced by immunoSEQ multiplex PCR, yet TCRdb's version contains in-frame clones alone and is incomplete. That table is the source of V, J and clone size, and D and trimming were worked out from the DNA. The sample lists 100,000 to 150,000 clones, about three quarters occurring once. V was clipped by 2 bases and J by 1 base, with 3 bases between them. The CDR3 spans 13 residues. Germline assignment: CDR1 SGHKS and CDR2 YYEKEE (reference sequence). Among the donors, all were healthy bone marrow donors.

The chain uses TRBV5-5 and TRBJ2-2, with unresolved D. The origin of this receptor is a man aged 40-49 years in good health and CMV-seropositive. Sequenced: PBMCs. The CDR3 spells CASSFQNTGELFF. The CDR3 DNA reads TGTGCCAGCAGCTTCCAGAACACCGGGGAGCTGTTTTTT. Drawing the rest from reference TRBV5-5 and TRBJ2-2, the complete variable domain is DAGVTQSPTHLIKTRGQQVTLRCSPISGHKSVSWYQQVLGQGPQFIFQYYEKEERGRGNFPDRFSARQFPNYSSELNVNALLLGDSALYLCASSFQNTGELFFGEGSRLTVL.